Below, 24 T cell receptor beta chains from the same sample are listed, as sequenced in a study of T cell changes during pregnancy in multiple sclerosis. Produced via immunoSEQ multiplex PCR; TCRdb's table is partial and in-frame only. The profile shows about 38,000 clones, 94% of them singletons. Sample: CD4+ T cells from peripheral blood mononuclear cells, taken in the second trimester of pregnancy. The receptors derive from a female donor with multiple sclerosis, enrolled in a pregnancy study.

The chain carries TRBV7-6 and TRBJ2-7, with 8 bases identical to TRBD2. Germline V CDR1 and CDR2: SGHVS, FNYEAQ. The CDR3 is made up of 15 amino acids. Losses at the gene ends were 2 bases for V and 0 bases for J; bases not matched to a gene: 3. DNA for the CDR3: TGTGCCAGCAGCTTACGCGGGGGGAGCTCCTACGAGCAGTACTTC. Amino acid sequence: CASSLRGGSSYEQYF.

V gene TRBV4-2 combines with J gene TRBJ2-7, with 10 positions matching TRBD1. Trimming took 0 bases from V and 4 from J; bases not matched to a gene: 6. CDR1 is LGHNA and CDR2 is YNFKEQ in the germline V gene. This CDR3 contains 16 residues. The chain's CDR3 is CASSQDGTGVAYEQYF. The CDR3 coding sequence is TGTGCCAGCAGCCAAGATGGGACAGGGGTTGCGTACGAGCAGTACTTC.

This sequence joins TRBV6-5 and TRBJ1-2, with TRBD1 identical over 7 bases. V trimming: 7 bases; J trimming: 6 bases; junction bases outside the gene matches: 11. Germline assignment: CDR1 MNHEY and CDR2 SVGAGI. The CDR3 contains 14 residues. CDR3 nucleotide sequence: TGTGCCAGCACTCCCTTGGGACAGCTGAATGGCTACACCTTC. Its protein product is CASTPLGQLNGYTF.

The chain links TRBV5-8 to TRBJ1-5, with 11 bases matching TRBD1. The V segment lost 5 bases and the J segment 5 bases; nucleotides outside the gene matches: 3. The length of the CDR3 is 14 residues. Germline-derived CDR1 and CDR2 are SGHTS and YDEGEE. The CDR3 DNA reads TGTGCCAGCAGGTCGGACAGGGGGCATCAGCCCCAGCATTTT. Translation gives CASRSDRGHQPQHF.

The J gene is TRBJ2-7, the V gene TRBV5-1; D not certain. Deletions cut 0 bases from V and 4 bases from J, with 5 bases between. CDR3 size: 12 residues. In germline, CDR1 is SGHRS, CDR2 YFSETQ. This CDR3 is CASSLDIYEQYF. As DNA, the CDR3 is TGCGCCAGCAGCTTGGACATTTACGAGCAGTACTTC.

The chain uses TRBV5-1 and TRBJ2-7; 8 bases agree with TRBD2. Per germline, CDR1 SGHRS and CDR2 YFSETQ. The CDR3 extends over 14 amino acids. The junction had 3 bases not matched to a gene; V was cut back by 3 bases and J by 1 base. The CDR3 here is CASSSSGSSYEQYF. The CDR3 region has the DNA TGCGCCAGCAGCTCTAGCGGGTCTTCCTACGAGCAGTACTTC.

The chain recombines TRBV15 with TRBJ1-1; 7 bases are a match to TRBD1. Germline CDR1 reads LNHNV; CDR2 reads YYDKDF (reference sequence). V lost 5 bases and J lost 1; bases outside the gene matches: 4. There are 14 residues in the CDR3. Here the CDR3 reads CATSWGQQNTEAFF. The CDR3 DNA follows: TGTGCCACCAGCTGGGGACAGCAGAACACTGAAGCTTTCTTT.

The V call is TRBV5-8, the J call TRBJ1-1; D uncertain. V was pared by 5 bases and J by 7 bases, with 21 bases between. This CDR3 is built from 15 residues. CDR1 SGHTS and CDR2 YDEGEE come from the germline V gene. This CDR3 reads CASRRRREATIEAFF. As DNA, the CDR3 is TGTGCCAGCAGACGCCGTCGGGAAGCAACGATTGAAGCTTTCTTT.

This rearrangement joins TRBV2 to TRBJ1-2, with 7 positions matching TRBD1. J lost 3 bases, V lost 9 bases, and 28 bases had no gene match. CDR1 is SNHLY and CDR2 is FYNNEI in the germline V gene. The CDR3 runs to 20 residues. The CDR3 nucleotides are TGTGCCAGAAGGGCCCCCCCAGGAGGGGGCAGACCGATGAGAGACTATGGCTACACCTTC. It encodes CARRAPPGGGRPMRDYGYTF.

The rearrangement links TRBV19 to TRBJ1-4; D not resolved. V was clipped by 2 bases and J by 13 bases, with 14 bases between them. Germline CDR1 LNHDA, CDR2 SQIVND (reference sequence). CDR3 length equals 13 residues. The CDR3 coding sequence is TGTGCCAGTAGTATAATAGCCGCCAGAGGACTGTTTTTT. Its protein product is CASSIIAARGLFF. The full variable domain, completed using reference TRBV19 and TRBJ1-4, is DGGITQSPKYLFRKEGQNVTLSCEQNLNHDAMYWYRQDPGQGLRLIYYSQIVNDFQKGDIAEGYSVSREKKESFPLTVTSAQKNPTAFYLCASSIIAARGLFFGSGTQLSVL.

This clone has a single count. The CDR3 region has the DNA TGCGCCAGCAGCTTAGGGACAATGAACACCGGGGAGCTGTTTTTT. Translation gives CASSLGTMNTGELFF. The chain is built from TRBV5-1 and TRBJ2-2, with a tentative D call TRBD1 (6 bases). The CDR3 totals 15 residues. CDR1 is SGHRS and CDR2 is YFSETQ in the germline V gene. The V end lost 2 bases, the J end lost 1 base, and 9 bases lay between the germline ends.

This sequence joins TRBV28 and TRBJ2-5; TRBD2 matches at 10 bases. This CDR3 is 14 amino acids long. Germline lookup yields CDR1 MDHEN and CDR2 SYDVKM. Trimming cost V 10 bases and J 6 bases; bases outside gene matches: 11. Written as DNA, the CDR3 is TGTGCCAATTCAGCGGGAGGGGCTGAAAAGACCCAGTACTTC. Amino acids: CANSAGGAEKTQYF.

This clone occurred once. The chain joins TRBV28 to TRBJ2-7; 13 bases align to TRBD2. The CDR3 sequence is 15 residues long. Germline V gene data show CDR1 as MDHEN and CDR2 as SYDVKM. With 5 bases clipped from V and 7 bases from J, the junction kept 8 bases outside the gene matches. The CDR3 DNA sequence: TGTGCCAGCAGTCTGACTAGCGGGAGGTATGATGAGCAGTACTTC. Its translation is CASSLTSGRYDEQYF.

This clone was counted a few times. The chain has TRBV11-2 and TRBJ1-6; TRBD1 might be the D (5 bases). The CDR3 is made up of 15 amino acids. Deletions cut 1 base from V and 7 bases from J, with 11 bases between. Germline lookup yields CDR1 SGHAT and CDR2 FQNNGV. The CDR3 spells CASSLGRASNSPLHF. The CDR3, as DNA: TGTGCCAGCAGCTTAGGCAGGGCCTCCAATTCACCCCTCCACTTT.

The V gene is TRBV7-9, the J gene TRBJ1-1, with a weak D call TRBD1 (6 bases). The CDR3 runs to 14 residues. The germline gives CDR1 SEHNR, CDR2 FQNEAQ (reference sequence). The V and J ends lost 0 bases and 5 bases respectively, with 10 bases between them. The CDR3 spells CASSLAQGMTEAFF. The CDR3 DNA reads as TGTGCCAGCAGCTTAGCGCAGGGGATGACTGAAGCTTTCTTT.

The chain joins TRBV2 to TRBJ1-1; D gene uncertain. Per germline, CDR1 SNHLY and CDR2 FYNNEI. The CDR3 totals 15 residues. V lost 6 bases and J 0 bases, leaving 14 bases between the germline ends. Written as DNA, the CDR3 is TGTGCCAGCAGGCTCCTAGGAGGGCTGAACACTGAAGCTTTCTTT. Its translation: CASRLLGGLNTEAFF.

V is TRBV5-1 and J is TRBJ2-2, with 7 bases identical to TRBD1. The CDR3 totals 15 residues. Germline CDR1 and CDR2: SGHRS and YFSETQ. Germline trimming cut 5 bases from V and 2 bases from J; bases unmatched to any gene: 6. DNA of the CDR3: TGCGCCAGCAGTCCCGACAGGGCTAACACCGGGGAGCTGTTTTTT. Its protein is CASSPDRANTGELFF.

The chain uses TRBV5-1 and TRBJ2-1, with unresolved D. Looked up from germline, CDR1 is SGHRS and CDR2 is YFSETQ. The V gene lost 0 bases and the J gene lost 0 bases, with 10 bases spanning the gap. The CDR3 totals 16 residues. The CDR3 reads CASSLALSGSYNEQFF. DNA of the CDR3: TGCGCCAGCAGCTTGGCCCTATCCGGCTCCTACAATGAGCAGTTCTTC.

This sequence joins TRBV27 and TRBJ2-7; D remains unclear. Germline V gene lookup returns CDR1 MNHEY and CDR2 SMNVEV (reference sequence). The V gene lost 6 bases and the J gene lost 6 bases, with 12 bases spanning the gap. CDR3 length: 12 residues. In DNA form, the CDR3 reads TGTGCCAGCAGCAGTCTTCTTGGCGAGCAGTACTTC. This encodes CASSSLLGEQYF.

The rearrangement links TRBV4-1 to TRBJ1-2; TRBD1 aligns across 7 bases. The CDR3 length is 14 residues. Germline values: CDR1 MGHRA, CDR2 YSYEKL. Germline trimming cut 4 bases from V and 7 bases from J; bases unmatched to any gene: 9. CDR3 DNA sequence: TGCGCCAGCAGCCGAGAGAGACAGGGTTCTGGCTACACCTTC. Protein: CASSRERQGSGYTF.

J is TRBJ2-1 and V is TRBV7-3; 8 bases align to TRBD2. The V and J ends lost 5 bases and 4 bases, in that order; junction bases with no gene match: 7. CDR3 length: 15 amino acids. CDR1 SGHTA and CDR2 FQGTGA come from the germline V gene. The CDR3 region has the DNA TGTGCCAGCAGCCGAATAGCGGGGACTTACAATGAGCAGTTCTTC. It specifies CASSRIAGTYNEQFF.

The CDR3, as DNA: TGCGCCAGCAGCCAAACGGGACAGGGAAAAAACTATGGCTACACCTTC. Protein sequence: CASSQTGQGKNYGYTF. The V gene is TRBV4-3, the J gene TRBJ1-2, with TRBD1 matching over 9 bases. V dropped 2 bases and J dropped 2; count of bases not matched to a gene: 6. The CDR3 length is 16 residues. Germline V gene lookup returns CDR1 LGHNA and CDR2 YSLEER.

The chain is built from TRBV28 and TRBJ1-2; D gene ambiguous. CDR3 length: 12 residues. Germline lookup yields CDR1 MDHEN and CDR2 SYDVKM. V lost 10 bases to trimming and J lost 2 bases, with 11 bases between them. The CDR3 DNA sequence: TGTGCCACCACGGGAGACAACTATGGCTACACCTTC. Protein product: CATTGDNYGYTF.

The CDR3 nucleotides are TGTGCCAGTAGTACCCCAGGACAGGGAATTCTCTCTGAAGCTTTCTTT. It is translated as CASSTPGQGILSEAFF. The chain combines TRBV19 with TRBJ1-1; 8 bases fit TRBD1. Germline loops: CDR1 LNHDA, CDR2 SQIVND (reference sequence). The trim removed 4 bases at V and 6 bases at J, leaving 13 bases unmatched. The CDR3 loop spans 16 amino acids.